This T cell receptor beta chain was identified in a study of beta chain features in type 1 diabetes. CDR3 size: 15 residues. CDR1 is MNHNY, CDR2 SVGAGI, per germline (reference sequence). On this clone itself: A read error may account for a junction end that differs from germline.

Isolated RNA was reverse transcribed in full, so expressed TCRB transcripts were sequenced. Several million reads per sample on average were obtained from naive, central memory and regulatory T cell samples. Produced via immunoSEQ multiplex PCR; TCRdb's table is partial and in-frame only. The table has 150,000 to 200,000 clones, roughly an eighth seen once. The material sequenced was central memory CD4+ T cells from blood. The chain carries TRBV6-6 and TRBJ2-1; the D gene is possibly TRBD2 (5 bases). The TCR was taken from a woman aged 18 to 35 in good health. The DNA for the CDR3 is TGTGCCAGCACTTACTCCGGGATAGAAATGGATGAGCAGTTCTTC. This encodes CASTYSGIEMDEQFF.